The clone carrying this T cell receptor (beta chain) was seen a few times. As yet, its antigen is unknown. The listed genes are named as in mouse. The read falls 1 residue short of the CDR3 end, and the missing part is taken from the germline J gene. This specimen comes from a study of tissue T cells after allogeneic stem cell transplantation. Time point in this sample: mouse harvest day 7 after allogeneic transplant. The graft held 10^6 splenic CD5+ T cells and 10^7 T-cell-depleted bone marrow cells. General study findings and limits: This small cohort was clinically heterogeneous, and sampling depth was a limitation.

Sequenced by immunoSEQ multiplex PCR; TCRdb stores in-frame clones only, minus some. The sample holds some 5,000 clones, 51% seen once. Trimming cost V 1 base and J 5 bases, with 6 bases left between them. CDR1 and CDR2 (germline): KGHPV, FQNQEV (reference sequence). The CDR3 covers 12 residues. The receptor comes from a female BALB/c mouse given C57BL/6 T cells with graft-versus-host disease after an allogeneic hematopoietic cell transplant. The sequencing sample was made of gut tissue. This chain joins TRBV26 and TRBJ2-7, with a weak D call TRBD2 (5 bases). The CDR3 region is CASSLYGDEQYF. The sequenced part of the CDR3 DNA is TGTGCCAGCAGTCTGTATGGGGATGAACAGTAC. Based on the CDR3 plus reference TRBV26 and TRBJ2-7, the full variable domain is NSKVIQTPRYLVKGQGQKAKMRCIPEKGHPVVFWYQQNKNNEFKFLINFQNQEVLQQIDMTEKRFSAECPSNSPCSLEIQSSEAGDSALYLCASSLYGDEQYFGPGTRLTVL.